This T cell receptor beta chain is drawn from a study of shared clonotypes between healthy human individuals. The study, taken as a whole, reports: Rarefaction showed that sequencing of sorted subsets was incomplete (despite large depth).

V was pared by 2 bases and J by 0 bases, with 14 bases between. This CDR3 contains 17 residues. Germline V lookup: CDR1 SGHVS, CDR2 FNYEAQ. Data came from immunoSEQ multiplex PCR; TCRdb stores just in-frame clones and leaves some out. The data hold roughly 120,000 clones, with 55% to 80% observed a single time. This clone was found a few times. The antigen is unknown. Each sample came from a Caucasian adult donor living in Nashville, Tennessee. The authors combined CD45RO+ cells with CCR7-negative CD45RA+ TemRA cells as CD8 memory. The specimen sequenced was memory CD8+ T cells sorted from blood. Indicated subset: CD45RO+ cells pooled with CCR7-negative TemRA cells. This receptor was obtained from a woman aged 25 to 39 in good health. The rearrangement links TRBV7-6 to TRBJ1-3, with a tentative D call TRBD1 (5 bases). CDR3 sequence reads: CASSLLLGAVSGNTIYF. The CDR3 DNA is TGTGCCAGCAGCTTACTTCTCGGGGCCGTCTCTGGAAACACCATATATTTT.